Below, 23 T cell receptor beta chains from the same sample are listed, as sequenced in a study of control samples from healthy donors and cancer patients. Sequencing used immunoSEQ multiplex PCR; TCRdb keeps in-frame clones, though not all of them. Of some 120,000 clones listed, 75% to 95% were seen once; the top ten hold around 8.9%. The sample comprised blood. The origin of the receptors is a man younger than 35 in good health.

This rearrangement joins TRBV7-2 to TRBJ1-3, with a weak D call TRBD1 (5 bases). There are 13 residues in the CDR3. Germline loops: CDR1 SGHTA, CDR2 FQGNSA. The V gene lost 5 bases and the J gene lost 4 bases, with 9 bases spanning the gap. Written as DNA, the CDR3 is TGTGCCAGCAGCCCCCGGGGGGGAAACACCATATATTTT. The encoded protein is CASSPRGGNTIYF.

The V gene is TRBV2, the J gene TRBJ1-2; a possible D gene is TRBD1 (5 bases). CDR3 size: 15 residues. Between the trimmed V and J ends, which lost 0 bases and 8 bases, there was a span of 16 bases. Germline loops: CDR1 SNHLY, CDR2 FYNNEI. The CDR3 sequence: CASSEAALGGTGYTF. The CDR3 bases are TGTGCCAGCAGTGAAGCTGCCTTGGGGGGTACGGGCTACACCTTC.

This clone showed up just a few times. The chain combines TRBV3-1 (or the pseudogene TRBV3-2) with TRBJ2-3, with D unresolved. Trimming cost V 1 base and J 4 bases, with 6 bases left between them. Germline loops: CDR1 LGHDT, CDR2 YNNKEL (reference sequence). The CDR3 spans 13 residues. CDR3 in DNA: TGTGCCAGCAGCCAAGGCTATGCAGATACGCAGTATTTT. Amino acids: CASSQGYADTQYF.

V is TRBV11-3 and J is TRBJ2-2; TRBD2 is a possible D gene (5 bases). V was clipped by 0 bases and J by 6 bases, with 11 bases between them. The CDR3 has 15 amino acids. Germline assignment: CDR1 SGHNT and CDR2 YENEEA. The chain's CDR3 is CASSLDSVGSGELFF. As DNA, the CDR3 is TGTGCCAGCAGCTTAGATAGCGTAGGTTCCGGGGAGCTGTTTTTT.

This chain joins TRBV6-4 and TRBJ2-2; TRBD2 agrees at 7 bases. The CDR3 runs to 16 residues. Trimming at V came to 5 bases and at J to 3 bases, leaving 9 bases not matched to a gene. Looked up from germline, CDR1 is MRHNA and CDR2 is SNTAGT. The CDR3 region has the DNA TGTGCCAGCAGTCCTGCTAGCGGAGGGGACACCGGGGAGCTGTTTTTT. Translated, it gives CASSPASGGDTGELFF.

The chain has TRBV10-3 and TRBJ2-3; possibly TRBD1 or TRBD2 for D (5 bases each). The germline V and J ends were trimmed by 8 bases and 0 bases, with 15 bases remaining between them. Germline V gives CDR1 ENHRY, CDR2 SYGVKD. The CDR3 has 15 residues. CDR3 nucleotides: TGTGCCATCGACTCGACATGGGACAGCACAGATACGCAGTATTTT. Translating gives CAIDSTWDSTDTQYF.

The chain links TRBV27 to TRBJ1-1; D not certain. There are 14 residues in the CDR3. The germline gives CDR1 MNHEY, CDR2 SMNVEV (reference sequence). V lost 6 bases and J lost 2, with 13 bases in between. Here the CDR3 reads CASSLQRFNTEAFF. The CDR3 DNA reads TGTGCCAGCAGCCTACAGCGATTTAACACTGAAGCTTTCTTT.

The gene calls are TRBV5-1 and TRBJ2-3; 15 nucleotides align to TRBD2. Unmatched junction bases numbered 24, after V lost 0 bases and J lost 4 bases. CDR3 length: 24 amino acids. Germline V gene lookup returns CDR1 SGHRS and CDR2 YFSETQ. CDR3 in DNA: TGCGCCAGCAGCTTGGGTTTCCATTATACCGGGACTAGCGGGGGGACCTCACTGTCAGATACGCAGTATTTT. Protein: CASSLGFHYTGTSGGTSLSDTQYF.

The chain combines TRBV18 with TRBJ1-4; D unclear. The CDR3 loop spans 14 amino acids. The V end lost 2 bases, the J end lost 4 bases, and 8 bases lay between the germline ends. The germline gives CDR1 KGHSH, CDR2 LQKENI. CDR3 in DNA: TGTGCCAGCTCACCAACTGTCAGTAATGAAAAACTGTTTTTT. Amino acids: CASSPTVSNEKLFF.

The rearrangement joins TRBV6-6 to TRBJ1-6; D unclear. Germline V CDR1 and CDR2: MNHNY, SVGAGI (reference sequence). The CDR3 runs 15 residues. Trimming took off 5 bases at V and 8 bases at J, with 16 bases between the two ends. CDR3 DNA sequence: TGTGCCAGCAGTCGGAGAGCTCAGGAGGATTCACCCCTCCACTTT. It specifies CASSRRAQEDSPLHF.

This clone appeared once. This rearrangement joins TRBV19 to TRBJ1-5; unclear D gene. CDR3 length: 15 amino acids. The germline CDR1 and CDR2 sequences are LNHDA and SQIVND (reference sequence). Trimming shortened V by 3 bases and J by 0 bases, and 9 bases separated the two germline ends. Here the CDR3 DNA reads TGTGCCAGTAGTATGTCAGGTAATAGCAATCAGCCCCAGCATTTT. It translates to CASSMSGNSNQPQHF. The complete variable domain, with remaining parts taken from reference TRBV19 and TRBJ1-5, reads DGGITQSPKYLFRKEGQNVTLSCEQNLNHDAMYWYRQDPGQGLRLIYYSQIVNDFQKGDIAEGYSVSREKKESFPLTVTSAQKNPTAFYLCASSMSGNSNQPQHFGDGTRLSIL.

The chain recombines TRBV2 with TRBJ1-4; D is unresolved. Germline-derived CDR1 and CDR2 are SNHLY and FYNNEI. V shed 6 bases and J shed 6 bases, with 20 bases lying between them. The CDR3 sequence is 16 residues long. CDR3: CASRPKALSGDEKLFF. For the CDR3, the DNA is TGTGCCAGCAGACCCAAAGCCCTTTCGGGCGATGAAAAACTGTTTTTT.

This clone was recorded once. The chain is built from TRBV12-5 and TRBJ2-2; a weak D match, TRBD2 (6 bases). The CDR3 length is 13 residues. Trimming removed 6 bases from V and 2 bases from J, with 7 bases in between. The germline CDR1 and CDR2 sequences are LGHNT and FRNRAP. The CDR3 sequence: CASGGRNTGELFF. The CDR3 DNA reads as TGTGCTAGTGGCGGGAGAAACACCGGGGAGCTGTTTTTT.

This clone was seen once. The chain is built from TRBV6-6 and TRBJ1-4, with D hard to call. This CDR3 has 14 residues. Germline CDR1 reads MNHNY; CDR2 reads SVGAGI (reference sequence). V was clipped by 6 bases and J by 4 bases, with 12 bases between them. The CDR3 sequence: CASSSRGDNEKLFF. DNA of the CDR3: TGTGCCAGCAGCTCTCGGGGTGATAATGAAAAACTGTTTTTT.

This chain links TRBV3-1 (or the pseudogene TRBV3-2) with TRBJ1-2, with TRBD1 identical over 9 bases. J gave up 7 bases and V 6 bases, and 9 bases lay outside the gene matches. The germline V gene has CDR1 LGHDT and CDR2 YNNKEL (reference sequence). The CDR3 extends over 14 amino acids. In nucleotides, the CDR3 is TGTGCCAGCAGGGCGCCGGACAGGGGTTCTGGCTACACCTTC. It specifies CASRAPDRGSGYTF.

Here the CDR3 reads CASSLDRSFYNEQFF. The CDR3 DNA reads TGCGCCAGCAGCTTGGACAGGTCGTTTTACAATGAGCAGTTCTTC. This rearrangement joins TRBV5-1 to TRBJ2-1; maybe TRBD1 (5 bases). Trimming cost V 0 bases and J 4 bases, with 11 bases left between them. Germline CDR1 and CDR2: SGHRS and YFSETQ. The CDR3 spans 15 residues.

The gene calls are TRBV18 and TRBJ1-5; D possibly corresponds to TRBD1 (5 bases). Germline assignment: CDR1 KGHSH and CDR2 LQKENI. V gave up 6 bases and J gave up 4 bases, with 13 bases separating them. There are 14 residues in the CDR3. In nucleotides, the CDR3 is TGTGCCAGCTCCGTGGGGGGGAGGAATCAGCCCCAGCATTTT. As protein: CASSVGGRNQPQHF. The entire variable domain, with the rest obtained from reference TRBV18 and TRBJ1-5, is as follows: NAGVMQNPRHLVRRRGQEARLRCSPMKGHSHVYWYRQLPEEGLKFMVYLQKENIIDESGMPKERFSAEFPKEGPSILRIQQVVRGDSAAYFCASSVGGRNQPQHFGDGTRLSIL.

This chain joins TRBV7-9 and TRBJ1-1; unclear D gene. The CDR3 loop spans 13 amino acids. V gave up 0 bases and J gave up 3 bases, with 5 bases separating them. Per the germline V gene, CDR1 is SEHNR and CDR2 is FQNEAQ (reference sequence). CDR3 region: CASSLADYTEAFF. DNA for the CDR3: TGTGCCAGCAGCTTAGCGGACTACACTGAAGCTTTCTTT.

In regard to this clone: The sample has other DNA sequences that encode this CDR3 too. The chain joins TRBV6-4 to TRBJ2-2; no definite D call. This CDR3 spans 13 amino acids. Germline V gene data show CDR1 as MRHNA and CDR2 as SNTAGT. Trimming removed 0 bases at V and 4 bases at J, with 3 bases between. Written as DNA, the CDR3 is TGTGCCAGCAGTGACTCAGGCACCGGGGAGCTGTTTTTT. This gives the protein CASSDSGTGELFF.

V usage is TRBV5-1 and J usage is TRBJ1-1; perhaps TRBD1 as D (5 bases). The V gene lost 0 bases and the J gene lost 5 bases, with 14 bases spanning the gap. The CDR3 loop spans 15 amino acids. Per the germline V gene, CDR1 is SGHRS and CDR2 is YFSETQ. Here the CDR3 reads CASSLDGGVGTEAFF. In nucleotides, the CDR3 is TGCGCCAGCAGCTTGGATGGGGGGGTAGGAACTGAAGCTTTCTTT.

This chain connects TRBV28 to TRBJ1-4; TRBD1 matches 10 bases. Germline V gene lookup returns CDR1 MDHEN and CDR2 SYDVKM. Unmatched junction bases numbered 3, after V lost 7 bases and J lost 7 bases. This CDR3 contains 13 residues. The CDR3 nucleotides read TGTGCCAGCAAGACAGGGGGCGGTGAAAAACTGTTTTTT. Its translation: CASKTGGGEKLFF.

In this sample, this clone turned up a few times. The V gene is TRBV27, the J gene TRBJ1-2; 10 bases agree with TRBD1. V gave up 5 bases and J gave up 2 bases; unmatched junction bases: 5. Germline values: CDR1 MNHEY, CDR2 SMNVEV (reference sequence). The CDR3 totals 15 residues. CDR3 region: CASSTWTGGNYGYTF. For the CDR3, the DNA is TGTGCCAGCAGTACCTGGACAGGGGGGAACTATGGCTACACCTTC.

This chain connects TRBV5-1 to TRBJ2-5; a weak D match, TRBD1 (5 bases). CDR1 and CDR2 (germline): SGHRS, YFSETQ. Between the trimmed V and J ends, which lost 0 bases and 2 bases, there was a span of 8 bases. The CDR3 length is 14 residues. The CDR3 sequence is CASSLASGQETQYF. The CDR3 nucleotides read TGCGCCAGCAGCTTGGCCTCAGGGCAAGAGACCCAGTACTTC.